The source of this TCR beta chain is a study of CXCR3-negative and CXCR3-positive naive CD8 T cells. With 300,000 cells each, the CD8+ T cell subsets were individually sorted in triplicate. Germline loops: CDR1 SQVTM, CDR2 ANQGSEA. This CDR3 comprises 11 residues. The libraries of TRB cDNA were constructed through 5' RACE using UMI labels. One entry per CDR3 protein, without DNA, is what TCRdb gives after re-calling the 5' RACE reads. The clone table shows 50,000 to 65,000 distinct CDR3 sequences, with the ten largest holding under 0.9%. Overall study results and limits: Memory CD8+ cells showed much lower diversity, while both naive subsets displayed comparably high diversity. Comparison of naive cells showed more hydrophobic TRB CDR3s in CXCR3-positive than in CXCR3-negative naive cells. Naive subsets did not differ in surface CD5, and TRB CDR3 properties served to infer TCR strength.

As for this clonotype: Its antigen is not known.

The source of this sequence is a human donor in good health. Some clones in this sample may be carry-over from other donors' samples. Sequenced material: naive CXCR3+ CD8+ T cells from blood. Subset indicated: CD45RO-CCR7+CD27+CD95- naive CD8+ T cells expressing CXCR3 (TNR3+). The V call is TRBV29-1, the J call TRBJ1-2. The CDR3 spells CSTGGGDGYTF.